The subject of this entry is one T cell receptor beta chain. This CDR3 is built from 15 residues. The germline CDR1 and CDR2 sequences are LGHDT and YNNKEL (reference sequence). With V trimmed by 4 bases and J by 4 bases, 7 bases remained unmatched. This entry belongs to a study of blood T cell repertoires in COVID-19. Produced via immunoSEQ multiplex PCR; TCRdb's table is partial and in-frame only. The data contain 200,000 to 250,000 clones, approximately 87% of them singletons. The specimen sequenced was peripheral blood. The chain links TRBV3-1 (or the pseudogene TRBV3-2) to TRBJ2-5; 9 bases align to TRBD2. This receptor was identified in a man aged 55 to 70 who had recovered from COVID-19. The CDR3 spells CASSPRVAGVETQYF. CDR3 DNA: TGTGCCAGCAGCCCTCGGGTAGCGGGAGTAGAGACCCAGTACTTC.